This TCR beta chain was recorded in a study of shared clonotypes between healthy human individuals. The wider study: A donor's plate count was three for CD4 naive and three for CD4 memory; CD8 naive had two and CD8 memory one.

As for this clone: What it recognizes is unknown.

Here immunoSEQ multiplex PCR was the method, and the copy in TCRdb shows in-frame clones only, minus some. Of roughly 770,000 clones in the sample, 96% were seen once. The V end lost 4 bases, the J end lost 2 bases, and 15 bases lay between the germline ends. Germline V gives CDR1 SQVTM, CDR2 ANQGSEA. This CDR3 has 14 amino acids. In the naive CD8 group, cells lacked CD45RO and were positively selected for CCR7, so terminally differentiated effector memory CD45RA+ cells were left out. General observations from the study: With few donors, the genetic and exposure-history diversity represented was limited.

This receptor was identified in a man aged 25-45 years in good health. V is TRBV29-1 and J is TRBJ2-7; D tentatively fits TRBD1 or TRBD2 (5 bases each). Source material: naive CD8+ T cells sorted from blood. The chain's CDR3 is CSVVGVQSAYEQYF. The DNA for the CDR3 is TGCAGCGTTGTGGGGGTTCAATCGGCCTACGAGCAGTACTTC.